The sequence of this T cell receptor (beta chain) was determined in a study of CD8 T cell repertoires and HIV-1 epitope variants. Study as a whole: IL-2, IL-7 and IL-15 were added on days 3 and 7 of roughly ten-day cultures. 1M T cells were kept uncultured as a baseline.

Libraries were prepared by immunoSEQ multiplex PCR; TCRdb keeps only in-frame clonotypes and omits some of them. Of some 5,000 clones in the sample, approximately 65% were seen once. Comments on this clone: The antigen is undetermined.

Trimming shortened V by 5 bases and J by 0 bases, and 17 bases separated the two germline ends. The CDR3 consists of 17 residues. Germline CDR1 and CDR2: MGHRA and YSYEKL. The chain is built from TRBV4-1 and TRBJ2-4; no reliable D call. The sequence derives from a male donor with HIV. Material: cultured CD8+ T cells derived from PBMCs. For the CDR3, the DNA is TGCGCCAGCAGCTCGATCGGTAGGGCGGTAGCCAAAAACATTCAGTACTTC. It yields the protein CASSSIGRAVAKNIQYF.